The next 23 T cell receptor beta chains were all read from a single sample in a study of T-cell reconstitution after alpha-beta-depleted transplantation in children. Molecular barcoding with unique molecular identifiers was used for the TCRbeta library. One entry per CDR3 protein results from TCRdb running MiXCR on the PCR reads. The profile covers 250,000 or so distinct CDR3 sequences, with about 24% appearing a single time and under 5.5% taken by the ten largest. Specimen: PBMCs, mostly from graft donor cells, collected 360 days after TCRalphabeta/CD19-depleted stem cell transplant. These TCRs come from a female patient under 10 years old who had a stem cell transplant for congenital amegakaryocytic thrombocytopenia, so the T cells may come from the graft donor.

The chain recombines TRBV14 with TRBJ2-7; 7 bases match TRBD2. The CDR3 runs 16 residues. Germline V gene data show CDR1 as SGHDN and CDR2 as FVKESK. V trimming: 0 bases; J trimming: 2 bases; junction bases outside the gene matches: 7. CDR3 residues: CASSQDGEGSAYEQYF. CDR3 coding DNA: TGTGCCAGCAGCCAAGATGGGGAGGGTTCGGCCTACGAGCAGTACTTC.

V is TRBV6-1 and J is TRBJ2-2; D gene unclear. Trimming left V 4 bases short and J 1 base short, with 10 bases between. The V gene's germline CDR1 is MNHNS and CDR2 SASEGT. This CDR3 spans 15 amino acids. The CDR3 reads CASSVFAWNTGELFF. The CDR3 DNA sequence: TGTGCCAGCAGTGTCTTTGCCTGGAACACCGGGGAGCTGTTTTTT.

J is TRBJ1-1 and V is TRBV2; a possible D gene is TRBD1 (6 bases). CDR1 SNHLY and CDR2 FYNNEI come from the germline V gene. This CDR3 spans 12 amino acids. The germline V and J ends were trimmed by 3 bases and 10 bases, with 12 bases remaining between them. CDR3 region: CASSEGGLGAFF. CDR3 bases: TGTGCCAGCAGTGAGGGGGGGCTGGGAGCTTTCTTT.

This clonotype was observed a handful of times. The chain carries TRBV28 and TRBJ1-5; no firm D call. V gave up 2 bases and J gave up 4 bases, with 12 bases separating them. Per the germline V gene, CDR1 is MDHEN and CDR2 is SYDVKM. The CDR3 is made up of 15 amino acids. CDR3 bases: TGTGCCAGCAGTTTAACCGCCCCGGGGAATCAGCCCCAGCATTTT. This gives the protein CASSLTAPGNQPQHF.

The chain is built from TRBV11-1 and TRBJ2-7; D gene ambiguous. The CDR3 is 14 residues long. The germline gives CDR1 SGHAT, CDR2 FQDESV (reference sequence). Trimming took 1 base from V and 0 from J, leaving 7 bases between them. DNA of the CDR3: TGTGCCAGCAGCTTAGTTCGGAGCTCCTACGAGCAGTACTTC. Protein: CASSLVRSSYEQYF.

This sequence joins TRBV4-1 and TRBJ2-2; the D is unclear. Germline lookup yields CDR1 MGHRA and CDR2 YSYEKL. The V and J ends lost 6 bases and 5 bases respectively, with 10 bases between them. The CDR3 is made up of 13 amino acids. CDR3 nucleotides: TGCGCCAGCAGTGTTCCATCTACCGGGGAGCTGTTTTTT. Translation: CASSVPSTGELFF.

The CDR3 protein is CAWSPVQNYGYTF. The CDR3 coding sequence is TGTGCCTGGAGCCCGGTACAGAACTATGGCTACACCTTC. V and J are TRBV30 and TRBJ1-2; D is ambiguous. V was cut by 3 bases and J by 2 bases, with 10 bases left in between. Germline values: CDR1 GTSNPN, CDR2 SVGIG (reference sequence). The CDR3 spans 13 residues.

This clonotype showed up many times. The chain combines TRBV28 with TRBJ1-4, with D hard to call. V lost 5 bases, J lost 0 bases, and 7 bases lay in between. CDR1 and CDR2 from the germline V gene are MDHEN and SYDVKM. This CDR3 region has 14 residues. This CDR3 is CASSHQATNEKLFF. CDR3 DNA: TGTGCCAGCAGTCATCAAGCAACTAATGAAAAACTGTTTTTT.

The chain combines TRBV25-1 with TRBJ2-2; 9 bases are a match to TRBD1. This CDR3 has 15 residues. V shed 5 bases and J 4 bases; nucleotides not matched to a gene: 5. The germline CDR1 and CDR2 sequences are MGHDK and SYGVNS. CDR3 DNA: TGTGCCAGCAGTAGGACAGGGGCTGGCACCGGGGAGCTGTTTTTT. Protein product: CASSRTGAGTGELFF.

The sample holds a few counts of this clonotype. The J gene is TRBJ2-7, the V gene TRBV28, with 9 positions matching TRBD1. The V gene end was trimmed by 5 bases and the J gene end by 2 bases; junction bases not matched to a gene: 13. CDR1 and CDR2 from the germline V gene are MDHEN and SYDVKM. This CDR3 has 17 amino acids. CDR3 bases: TGTGCCAGCAGTCCCTGGACAGGGGACGGTGTCACCTACGAGCAGTACTTC. This translates into CASSPWTGDGVTYEQYF.

This clonotype was detected only a few times. The genes are TRBV20-1 and TRBJ2-7; D not certain. Looked up from germline, CDR1 is DFQATT and CDR2 is SNEGSKA (reference sequence). This CDR3 is built from 12 residues. Trimming shortened V by 3 bases and J by 2 bases, and 8 bases separated the two germline ends. In nucleotides, the CDR3 is TGCAGTGCTAGGCGAAGGGCCTACGAGCAGTACTTC. As protein: CSARRRAYEQYF.

The sample holds a few counts of this clonotype. The V gene is TRBV27, the J gene TRBJ2-7, with D perhaps matching TRBD1 or TRBD2 (5 bases each). V dropped 4 bases and J dropped 7 bases, with 14 bases sitting between them. Germline CDR1 reads MNHEY; CDR2 reads SMNVEV (reference sequence). The CDR3 is made up of 13 amino acids. Here the CDR3 DNA reads TGTGCCAGCAGTTCCGGGACCTCTTTTGAGCAGTACTTC. It encodes CASSSGTSFEQYF.

In this sample, this clonotype turned up a few times. The chain employs TRBV20-1 and TRBJ1-2, with D possibly TRBD1 on 5 matching bases. Germline values: CDR1 DFQATT, CDR2 SNEGSKA (reference sequence). The CDR3 consists of 12 residues. V was clipped by 3 bases and J by 7 bases, with 12 bases between them. CDR3 sequence: CSARAMGTGYTF. The DNA of the CDR3 is TGCAGTGCTAGGGCAATGGGGACTGGCTACACCTTC.

The chain joins TRBV28 to TRBJ1-1; no reliable D call. The V end was cut by 3 bases, the J end by 2 bases, with 16 bases between. Germline V CDR1 and CDR2: MDHEN, SYDVKM. This CDR3 has 16 residues. CDR3 protein: CASSLRWRGGNTEAFF. The CDR3 nucleotides read TGTGCCAGCAGTTTGAGGTGGCGGGGAGGTAACACTGAAGCTTTCTTT.

This rearrangement joins TRBV4-1 to TRBJ2-1; no reliable D call. V gave up 2 bases and J gave up 7 bases, with 15 bases separating them. The CDR3 contains 15 residues. CDR1 is MGHRA and CDR2 is YSYEKL in the germline V gene. CDR3 in amino acids: CASSQRPTLENEQFF. As DNA, the CDR3 is TGCGCCAGCAGCCAACGGCCCACACTGGAAAATGAGCAGTTCTTC.

CDR3 DNA: TGCGCCAGCAGCCGCGGACAGGGAAGGGAGACCCAGTACTTC. It encodes CASSRGQGRETQYF. The rearrangement uses TRBV5-1 and TRBJ2-5; 8 positions agree with TRBD1. Per the germline V gene, CDR1 is SGHRS and CDR2 is YFSETQ. The CDR3 totals 14 residues. V lost 4 bases to trimming and J lost 5 bases; unmatched junction nucleotides: 7.

This clonotype was detected only a few times. The chain links TRBV28 to TRBJ2-1; maybe TRBD2 (5 bases). Germline values: CDR1 MDHEN, CDR2 SYDVKM. The CDR3 runs to 17 residues. Trimming cost V 5 bases and J 0 bases, with 17 bases left between them. The CDR3 is CASSPDLTSPSYNEQFF. The CDR3, as DNA: TGTGCCAGCAGTCCAGACCTAACTAGTCCCTCCTACAATGAGCAGTTCTTC.

This chain links TRBV20-1 with TRBJ2-5; 8 bases agree with TRBD2. From germline, CDR1 is DFQATT and CDR2 SNEGSKA (reference sequence). V lost 6 bases and J lost 6; bases outside the gene matches: 12. The length of the CDR3 is 14 residues. CDR3 in amino acids: CSALGRTSSKTQYF. The CDR3, as DNA: TGCAGTGCCCTGGGTCGGACTAGCAGCAAGACCCAGTACTTC.

The chain couples TRBV7-6 to TRBJ2-1, with 10 bases that match TRBD2. CDR1 is SGHVS and CDR2 is FNYEAQ in the germline V gene. After removal of 2 bases from V and 5 bases from J, the junction contained 0 bases not matched to a gene. The CDR3 extends over 14 amino acids. The CDR3 loop is CASSLLAGDNEQFF. CDR3 in DNA: TGTGCCAGCAGCTTACTAGCGGGAGACAATGAGCAGTTCTTC.

This clonotype was counted only a few times. V gene TRBV7-2 combines with J gene TRBJ2-5, with a possible D match to TRBD2 (5 bases). The ends were cut back, 6 bases at V and 4 bases at J, with 9 bases in the middle. In germline, CDR1 is SGHTA, CDR2 FQGNSA. The CDR3 length is 12 residues. DNA of the CDR3: TGTGCCAGCAGTATCGAGGGAGAGACCCAGTACTTC. This translates into CASSIEGETQYF.

This clonotype was counted at least ten times. The chain employs TRBV29-1 and TRBJ1-5, with unresolved D. In germline, CDR1 is SQVTM, CDR2 ANQGSEA. Deletions cut 7 bases from V and 0 bases from J, with 7 bases between. The CDR3 consists of 12 residues. The CDR3 DNA reads TGCAGCGCACAGTATAGCAATCAGCCCCAGCATTTT. Its protein product is CSAQYSNQPQHF.

In this sample, this clonotype turned up a few times. V and J are TRBV28 and TRBJ2-2, with a tentative D call TRBD1 (5 bases). Between the trimmed V and J ends, which lost 3 bases and 0 bases, there was a span of 11 bases. The CDR3 spans 16 residues. Germline lookup yields CDR1 MDHEN and CDR2 SYDVKM. CDR3 nucleotides: TGTGCCAGCAGTTTGGCGACAGCCACGAACACCGGGGAGCTGTTTTTT. As protein: CASSLATATNTGELFF.

The chain employs TRBV10-3 and TRBJ2-3, with TRBD2 matching 12 bases. Trimming at V came to 10 bases and at J to 4 bases, leaving 12 bases not matched to a gene. CDR1 and CDR2 (germline): ENHRY, SYGVKD. This CDR3 region has 16 residues. The CDR3: CATLAGGPFRADTQYF. DNA for the CDR3: TGTGCCACCCTAGCGGGGGGGCCGTTCAGGGCAGATACGCAGTATTTT.